This TCR beta chain was obtained from a study of graft-versus-host responses after intestinal transplantation. The study, taken as a whole, reports: GvH clones surfaced in recipient marrow, some emerging earlier in ileum or blood.

The CDR3 runs to 20 residues. The germline V gene encodes CDR1 SGHNT and CDR2 YENEEA. Unmatched junction bases numbered 15, after V lost 1 base and J lost 1 base. This clone was seen a single time. Its target is unknown. Only in-frame clones appear in the TCRdb table, and some are missing; sequencing was by immunoSEQ multiplex PCR. The sample holds some 66,000 clones, around 90% seen once. Graft tissue was processed to release intraepithelial and lamina propria lymphocytes. The sequence was obtained from a human patient who received an intestinal transplant, so some T cells may come from the graft donor. Sample: ileum tissue, taken 350 to 400 days after transplant. V is TRBV11-3 and J is TRBJ2-1; TRBD2 matches 8 bases. This CDR3 is CASSLARAGATPRSYNEQFF. As DNA, the CDR3 is TGTGCCAGCAGCTTAGCCCGAGCGGGGGCCACTCCGCGGTCCTACAATGAGCAGTTCTTC.